The 12 T cell receptor beta chains below come from one sample, sequenced in a study of cytomegalovirus exposure and HLA in healthy donors. The PCR was carried out with 60 Vbeta primers and 13 Jbeta primers. The protocol was immunoSEQ multiplex PCR, while the TCRdb copy is restricted to in-frame clones and leaves out a portion. The sample carries 200,000 to 250,000 clones, around 89% recorded once. The sequenced sample was PBMCs. These receptors were obtained from a woman aged 18-29 years in good health and CMV-seronegative.

The chain has TRBV4-2 and TRBJ2-2; D gene uncertain. This CDR3 has 14 residues. V lost 0 bases, J lost 5 bases, and 7 bases lay in between. The germline V gene encodes CDR1 LGHNA and CDR2 YNFKEQ. In DNA, the CDR3 is TGTGCCAGCAGCCAAGAAACATTAACCGGGGAGCTGTTTTTT. Protein sequence: CASSQETLTGELFF.

The chain is built from TRBV10-1 and TRBJ2-1, with 7 positions matching TRBD2. The junction had 5 bases not matched to a gene; V was cut back by 10 bases and J by 5 bases. CDR1 WNHNN and CDR2 SYGVQD come from the germline V gene (reference sequence). The CDR3 runs to 12 residues. CDR3 DNA sequence: TGCGCCACCGGACTAGGGAACAATGAGCAGTTCTTC. Translating it yields CATGLGNNEQFF.

As regards this clone: Other DNA sequences within the sample encode an identical CDR3. The V call is TRBV4-3, the J call TRBJ2-2; TRBD2 matches at 7 bases. Trimming took 0 bases from V and 5 from J; bases not matched to a gene: 0. The CDR3 length is 14 residues. CDR1 and CDR2 (germline): LGHNA, YSLEER. The CDR3: CASSQDGGTGELFF. For the CDR3, the DNA is TGCGCCAGCAGCCAAGACGGGGGGACCGGGGAGCTGTTTTTT.

The gene calls are TRBV20-1 and TRBJ1-1, with 7 bases identical to TRBD1. The germline CDR1 and CDR2 sequences are DFQATT and SNEGSKA (reference sequence). The CDR3 contains 10 residues. With 7 bases clipped from V and 11 bases from J, the junction kept 7 bases outside the gene matches. CDR3 DNA sequence: TGCAGTGGGGTGGACAGGTCGGCTTTCTTT. Protein: CSGVDRSAFF.

The rearrangement links TRBV27 to TRBJ2-3; possibly TRBD1 for D (5 bases). Between the trimmed V and J ends, which lost 5 bases and 4 bases, there was a span of 19 bases. The CDR3 sequence is 16 residues long. Germline CDR1 reads MNHEY; CDR2 reads SMNVEV (reference sequence). CDR3 sequence (DNA): TGTGCCAGCAGTCGACTGTCCCGGCTGGGGCCAGATACGCAGTATTTT. Protein: CASSRLSRLGPDTQYF.

This clone came up a few times. This chain uses TRBV5-8 with TRBJ2-7; D gene uncertain. V shed 3 bases and J shed 3 bases, with 10 bases lying between them. Germline V gives CDR1 SGHTS, CDR2 YDEGEE. The CDR3 totals 13 residues. CDR3 residues: CASSSRNGYEQYF. The CDR3 DNA sequence: TGTGCCAGCAGCTCTAGGAATGGCTACGAGCAGTACTTC.

The rearrangement joins TRBV10-3 to TRBJ2-1; 9 nucleotides line up with TRBD2. The length of the CDR3 is 13 residues. Trimming took 10 bases from V and 6 from J; bases not matched to a gene: 7. Germline-derived CDR1 and CDR2 are ENHRY and SYGVKD. CDR3 sequence (DNA): TGTGCCACAACTAGCGGGCCGACCAATGAGCAGTTCTTC. Translated, it gives CATTSGPTNEQFF.

The J gene is TRBJ2-1, the V gene TRBV4-1; TRBD1 might be the D (7 bases). The V gene's germline CDR1 is MGHRA and CDR2 YSYEKL. The CDR3 is 18 residues long. The V gene lost 0 bases and the J gene lost 4 bases, with 19 bases spanning the gap. CDR3 amino acids: CASSQDGYAGQFYNEQFF. The DNA of the CDR3 is TGCGCCAGCAGCCAAGACGGTTACGCGGGACAGTTTTACAATGAGCAGTTCTTC.

This sequence joins TRBV4-3 and TRBJ2-1; TRBD2 agrees at 9 bases. Germline V gene data show CDR1 as LGHNA and CDR2 as YSLEER. V trimming: 1 base; J trimming: 7 bases; junction bases outside the gene matches: 8. The CDR3 totals 16 residues. CDR3 protein: CASSQVGAGGGNEQFF. The CDR3, as DNA: TGCGCCAGCAGCCAAGTCGGGGCGGGAGGGGGGAATGAGCAGTTCTTC.

DNA of the CDR3: TGTGCTAGTGGTTTTTGCCCGGGACAGGGTTGTCAGCCCCAGCATTTT. It encodes CASGFCPGQGCQPQHF. The rearrangement joins TRBV12-5 to TRBJ1-5; TRBD1 matches 9 bases. Germline V gives CDR1 LGHNT, CDR2 FRNRAP. V lost 3 bases and J lost 6; bases outside the gene matches: 9. The CDR3 spans 16 residues. Looking up the rest from reference TRBV12-5 and TRBJ1-5 gives the full variable domain: DARVTQTPRHKVTEMGQEVTMRCQPILGHNTVFWYRQTMMQGLELLAYFRNRAPLDDSGMPKDRFSAEMPDATLATLKIQPSEPRDSAVYFCASGFCPGQGCQPQHFGDGTRLSIL.

This clone was seen just once. The sample holds other DNA sequences that translate to the same CDR3. The chain joins TRBV9 to TRBJ2-1, with a tentative D call TRBD1 (5 bases). This CDR3 is 14 amino acids long. The V and J ends lost 0 bases and 5 bases respectively, with 9 bases between them. In germline, CDR1 is SGDLS, CDR2 YYNGEE. In DNA form, the CDR3 reads TGTGCCAGCAGCGTAGGGCAGGGAAACAATGAGCAGTTCTTC. Translated, it gives CASSVGQGNNEQFF.

This sequence joins TRBV7-9 and TRBJ1-2; D might be TRBD1 (5 bases). V was trimmed by 1 base and J by 4 bases, leaving 25 bases between them. The CDR3 covers 19 residues. CDR1 and CDR2 from the germline V gene are SEHNR and FQNEAQ (reference sequence). The CDR3 is CASSLGGGDRNNPGYGYTF. DNA for the CDR3: TGTGCCAGCAGCTTAGGCGGGGGGGACCGAAACAATCCCGGCTATGGCTACACCTTC.